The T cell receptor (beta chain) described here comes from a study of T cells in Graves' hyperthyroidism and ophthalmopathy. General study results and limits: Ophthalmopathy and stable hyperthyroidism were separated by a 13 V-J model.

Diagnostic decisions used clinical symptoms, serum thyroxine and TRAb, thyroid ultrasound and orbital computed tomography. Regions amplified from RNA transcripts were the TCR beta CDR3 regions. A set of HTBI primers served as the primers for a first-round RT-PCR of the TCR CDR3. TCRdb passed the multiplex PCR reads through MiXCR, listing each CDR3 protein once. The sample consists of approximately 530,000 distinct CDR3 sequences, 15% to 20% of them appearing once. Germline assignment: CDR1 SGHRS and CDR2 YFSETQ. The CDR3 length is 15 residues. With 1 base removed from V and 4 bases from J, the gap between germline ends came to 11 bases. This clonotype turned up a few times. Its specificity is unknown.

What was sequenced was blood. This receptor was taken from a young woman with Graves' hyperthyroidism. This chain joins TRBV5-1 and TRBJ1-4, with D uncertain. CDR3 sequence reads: CASSLQAEYNEKLFF. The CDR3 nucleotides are TGCGCCAGCAGCTTGCAGGCTGAATATAATGAAAAACTGTTTTTT. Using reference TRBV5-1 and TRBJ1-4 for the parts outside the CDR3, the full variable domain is KAGVTQTPRYLIKTRGQQVTLSCSPISGHRSVSWYQQTPGQGLQFLFEYFSETQRNKGNFPGRFSGRQFSNSRSEMNVSTLELGDSALYLCASSLQAEYNEKLFFGSGTQLSVL.